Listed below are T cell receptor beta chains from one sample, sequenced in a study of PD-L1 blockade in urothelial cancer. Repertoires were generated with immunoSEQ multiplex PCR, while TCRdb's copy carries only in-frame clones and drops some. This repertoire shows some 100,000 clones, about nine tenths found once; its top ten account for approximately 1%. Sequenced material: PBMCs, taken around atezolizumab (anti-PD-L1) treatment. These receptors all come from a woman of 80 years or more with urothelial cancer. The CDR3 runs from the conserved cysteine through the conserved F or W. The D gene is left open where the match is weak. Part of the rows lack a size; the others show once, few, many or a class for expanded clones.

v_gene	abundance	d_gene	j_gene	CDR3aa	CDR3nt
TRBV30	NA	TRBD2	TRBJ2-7	CAWSIRTGTSSYEQYF	TGTGCCTGGAGTATTAGAACCGGGACTAGTTCCTACGAGCAGTACTTC
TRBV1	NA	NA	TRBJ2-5	CTSRGTSGSWETQYF	TGCACCAGCAGAGGGACTAGCGGGAGCTGGGAGACCCAGTACTTC
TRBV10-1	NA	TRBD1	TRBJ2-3	CASSEPRGSTDTQYF	TGCGCCAGCAGTGAACCCAGGGGGAGCACAGATACGCAGTATTTT
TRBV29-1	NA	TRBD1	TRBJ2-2	CSVRLRDREYTGELFF	TGCAGCGTCCGCCTCCGGGACAGGGAATACACCGGGGAGCTGTTTTTT
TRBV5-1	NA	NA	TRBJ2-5	CASRTSPQETQYF	TGCGCCAGCCGGACTTCACCACAAGAGACCCAGTACTTC
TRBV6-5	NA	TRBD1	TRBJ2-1	CASSSGQSQFF	TGTGCCAGCAGTTCGGGACAGTCGCAGTTCTTC
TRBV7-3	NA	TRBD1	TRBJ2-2	CASSPQGSDTGELFF	TGTGCCAGCAGTCCACAGGGGTCGGACACCGGGGAGCTGTTTTTT
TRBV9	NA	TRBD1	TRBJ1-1	CASTQTGAATEAFF	TGTGCCAGCACTCAGACAGGGGCTGCCACTGAAGCTTTCTTT
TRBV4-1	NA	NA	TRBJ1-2	CASSQGGQSYGYTF	TGCGCCAGCAGCCAAGGCGGGCAATCCTATGGCTACACCTTC
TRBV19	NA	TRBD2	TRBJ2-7	CASSSTSGQRDEQYF	TGTGCCAGTAGTAGTACTAGCGGGCAGCGCGACGAGCAGTACTTC
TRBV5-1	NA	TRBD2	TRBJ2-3	CASTQPPASGTGTDTQYF	TGCGCCAGCACCCAACCACCGGCTAGCGGGACCGGCACAGATACGCAGTATTTT
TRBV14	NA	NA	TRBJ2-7	CASSHSREQYF	TGTGCCAGCAGCCACAGTCGCGAGCAGTACTTC
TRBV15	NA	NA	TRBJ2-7	CATSRDPGKAYEQYF	TGTGCCACCAGCAGAGATCCAGGGAAGGCCTACGAGCAGTACTTC
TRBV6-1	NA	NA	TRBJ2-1	CATGEGGNNEQFF	TGTGCCACGGGGGAGGGGGGGAACAATGAGCAGTTCTTC
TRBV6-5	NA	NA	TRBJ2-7	CASSYSQAYEQYF	TGTGCCAGCAGTTACTCCCAGGCCTACGAGCAGTACTTC
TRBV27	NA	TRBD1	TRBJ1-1	CASSLSGQTNTEAFF	TGTGCCAGCAGTTTATCGGGACAGACGAACACTGAAGCTTTCTTT
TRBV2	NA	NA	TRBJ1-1	CASTTAGHTEAFF	TGTGCCAGCACCACGGCGGGTCACACTGAAGCTTTCTTT
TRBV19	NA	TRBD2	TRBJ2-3	CASSGLAGGTDTQYF	TGTGCCAGTAGCGGGCTAGCGGGAGGAACAGATACGCAGTATTTT
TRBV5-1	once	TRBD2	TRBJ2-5	CASSPTSGARETQYF	TGCGCCAGCAGCCCTACTAGCGGGGCACGGGAGACCCAGTACTTC
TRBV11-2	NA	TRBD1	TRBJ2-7	CASSLAGDRVHEQYF	TGTGCCAGCAGCTTAGCGGGGGACAGGGTTCACGAGCAGTACTTC
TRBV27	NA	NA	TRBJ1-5	CASSLFARANQPQHF	TGTGCCAGCAGTTTATTCGCCAGGGCCAATCAGCCCCAGCATTTT
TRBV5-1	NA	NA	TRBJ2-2	CASRFGTNTGELFF	TGCGCCAGCAGGTTCGGGACGAACACCGGGGAGCTGTTTTTT
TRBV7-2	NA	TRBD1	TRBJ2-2	CASSSTGGRTTGELFF	TGTGCCAGCAGCTCTACAGGGGGCCGGACCACCGGGGAGCTGTTTTTT
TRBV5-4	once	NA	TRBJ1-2	CASSLEGDGYTF	TGTGCCAGCAGCTTGGAGGGGGATGGCTACACCTTC
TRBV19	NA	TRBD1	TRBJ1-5	CASSGTDSVYQPQHF	TGTGCCAGTAGTGGGACAGATAGTGTATATCAGCCCCAGCATTTT
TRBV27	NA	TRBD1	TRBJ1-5	CASSPWGGGQGDQPQHF	TGTGCCAGCAGTCCCTGGGGCGGGGGACAGGGTGATCAGCCCCAGCATTTT
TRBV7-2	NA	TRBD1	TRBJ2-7	CASSPYRGGEQYF	TGTGCCAGCAGCCCTTACAGGGGTGGGGAGCAGTACTTC
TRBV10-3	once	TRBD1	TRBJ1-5	CATSGQGAGNNQPQHF	TGTGCCACGTCGGGACAGGGGGCGGGAAACAATCAGCCCCAGCATTTT
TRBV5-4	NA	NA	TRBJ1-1	CASSLRGNGRTEAFF	TGTGCCAGCAGCCTGCGAGGGAATGGGAGGACTGAAGCTTTCTTT
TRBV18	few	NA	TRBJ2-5	CASSPGQQETQYF	TGTGCCAGCTCACCAGGGCAGCAAGAGACCCAGTACTTC
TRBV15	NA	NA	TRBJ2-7	CATSRAGVDYEQYF	TGTGCCACCAGCAGAGCGGGGGTTGACTACGAGCAGTACTTC
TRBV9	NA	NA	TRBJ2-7	CASSVEEGGSYEQYF	TGTGCCAGCAGCGTAGAAGAAGGGGGCTCCTACGAGCAGTACTTC
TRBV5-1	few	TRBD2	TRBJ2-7	CASSLEIGVAGGGEQYF	TGCGCCAGCAGCTTGGAGATCGGGGTCGCGGGAGGTGGCGAGCAGTACTTC
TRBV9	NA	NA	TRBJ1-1	CASSVGLPVDGGAFF	TGTGCCAGCAGCGTAGGATTACCGGTAGACGGGGGGGCTTTCTTT